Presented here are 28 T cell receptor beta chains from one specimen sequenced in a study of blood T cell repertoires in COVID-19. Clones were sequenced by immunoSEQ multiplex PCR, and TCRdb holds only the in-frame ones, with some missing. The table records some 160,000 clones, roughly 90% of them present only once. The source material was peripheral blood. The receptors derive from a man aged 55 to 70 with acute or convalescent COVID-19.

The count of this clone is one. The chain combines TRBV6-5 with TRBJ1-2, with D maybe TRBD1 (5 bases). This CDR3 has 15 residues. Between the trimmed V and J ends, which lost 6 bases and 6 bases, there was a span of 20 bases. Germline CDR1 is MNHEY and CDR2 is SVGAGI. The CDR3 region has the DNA TGTGCCAGCAGCCTACTTCGACAGCCCTCTGATGGCTACACCTTC. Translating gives CASSLLRQPSDGYTF.

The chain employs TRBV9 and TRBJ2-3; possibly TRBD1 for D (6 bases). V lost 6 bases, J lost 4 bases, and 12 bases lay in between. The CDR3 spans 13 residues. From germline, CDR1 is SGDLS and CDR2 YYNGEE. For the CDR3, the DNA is TGTGCCAGCACTCGGGACACGTCAGATACGCAGTATTTT. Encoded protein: CASTRDTSDTQYF.

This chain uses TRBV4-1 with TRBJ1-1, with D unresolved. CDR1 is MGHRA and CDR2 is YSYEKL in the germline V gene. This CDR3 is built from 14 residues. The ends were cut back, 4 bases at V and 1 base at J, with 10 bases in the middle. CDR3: CASSPRRQNTEAFF. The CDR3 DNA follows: TGCGCCAGCAGCCCAAGGAGGCAGAACACTGAAGCTTTCTTT.

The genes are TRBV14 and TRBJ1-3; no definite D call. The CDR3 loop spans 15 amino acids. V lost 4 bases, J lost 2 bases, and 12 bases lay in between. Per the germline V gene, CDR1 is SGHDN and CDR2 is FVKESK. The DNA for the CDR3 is TGTGCCAGCAGCCTTGTGTGGGGAGCTGGAAACACCATATATTTT. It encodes CASSLVWGAGNTIYF.

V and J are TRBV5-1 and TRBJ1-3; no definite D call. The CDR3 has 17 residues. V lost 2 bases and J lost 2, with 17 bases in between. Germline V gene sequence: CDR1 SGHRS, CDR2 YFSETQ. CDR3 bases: TGCGCCAGCAGCTTCGGTATTAGCCGGGATCCTGGAAACACCATATATTTT. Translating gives CASSFGISRDPGNTIYF.

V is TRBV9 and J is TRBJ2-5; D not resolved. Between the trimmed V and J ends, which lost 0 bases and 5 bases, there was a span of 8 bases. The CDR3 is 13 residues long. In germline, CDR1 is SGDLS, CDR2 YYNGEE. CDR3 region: CASSVDSRETQYF. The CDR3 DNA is TGTGCCAGCAGCGTAGATAGTCGGGAGACCCAGTACTTC.

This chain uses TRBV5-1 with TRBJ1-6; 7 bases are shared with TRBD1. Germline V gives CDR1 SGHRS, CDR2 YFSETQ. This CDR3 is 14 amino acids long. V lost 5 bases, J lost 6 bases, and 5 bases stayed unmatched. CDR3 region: CASRQDRSNSPLHF. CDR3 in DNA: TGCGCCAGCAGGCAGGACAGGTCTAATTCACCCCTCCACTTT.

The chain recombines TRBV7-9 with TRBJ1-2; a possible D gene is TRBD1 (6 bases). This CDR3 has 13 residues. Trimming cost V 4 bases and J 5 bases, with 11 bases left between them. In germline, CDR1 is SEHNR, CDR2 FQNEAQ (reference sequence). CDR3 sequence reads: CASSSLGAYGYTF. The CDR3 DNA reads TGTGCCAGCAGCTCCCTGGGGGCTTATGGCTACACCTTC.

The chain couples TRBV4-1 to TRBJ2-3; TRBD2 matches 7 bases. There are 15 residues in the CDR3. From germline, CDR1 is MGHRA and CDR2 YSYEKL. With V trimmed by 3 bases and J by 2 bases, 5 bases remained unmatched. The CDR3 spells CASSHGSGFTDTQYF. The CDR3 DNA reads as TGCGCCAGCAGCCACGGTAGCGGGTTCACAGATACGCAGTATTTT.

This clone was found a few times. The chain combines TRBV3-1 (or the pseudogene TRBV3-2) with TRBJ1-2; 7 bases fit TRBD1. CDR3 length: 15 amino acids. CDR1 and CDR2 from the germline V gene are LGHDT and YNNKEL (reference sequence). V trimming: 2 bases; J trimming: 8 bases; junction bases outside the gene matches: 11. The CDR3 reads CASSQSDRALWGYTF. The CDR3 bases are TGTGCCAGCAGCCAATCTGACAGGGCCCTTTGGGGCTACACCTTC.

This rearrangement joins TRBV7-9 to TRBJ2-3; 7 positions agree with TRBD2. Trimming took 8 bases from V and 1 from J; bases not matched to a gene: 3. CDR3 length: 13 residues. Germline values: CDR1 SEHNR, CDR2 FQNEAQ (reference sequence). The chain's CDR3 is CASLRGGTDTQYF. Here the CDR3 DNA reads TGTGCCAGCCTCCGGGGGGGCACAGATACGCAGTATTTT.

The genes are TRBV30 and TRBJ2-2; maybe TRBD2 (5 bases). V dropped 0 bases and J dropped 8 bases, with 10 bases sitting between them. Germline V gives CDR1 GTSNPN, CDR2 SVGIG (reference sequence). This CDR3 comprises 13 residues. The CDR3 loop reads CAWSVSGKGELFF. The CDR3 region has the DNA TGTGCCTGGAGTGTCTCGGGGAAGGGGGAGCTGTTTTTT. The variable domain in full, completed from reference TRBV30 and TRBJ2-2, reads SQTIHQWPATLVQPVGSPLSLECTVEGTSNPNLYWYRQAAGRGLQLLFYSVGIGQISSEVPQNLSASRPQDRQFILSSKKLLLSDSGFYLCAWSVSGKGELFFGEGSRLTVL.

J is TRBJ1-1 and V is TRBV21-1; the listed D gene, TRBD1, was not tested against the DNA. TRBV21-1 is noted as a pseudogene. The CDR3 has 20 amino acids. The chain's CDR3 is CASSKAQGAVARLFVTEAFF. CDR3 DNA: TGTGCCAGCAGCAAAGCACAGGGGGCAGTGGCCCGATTATTTGTCACTGAAGCTTTCTTT.

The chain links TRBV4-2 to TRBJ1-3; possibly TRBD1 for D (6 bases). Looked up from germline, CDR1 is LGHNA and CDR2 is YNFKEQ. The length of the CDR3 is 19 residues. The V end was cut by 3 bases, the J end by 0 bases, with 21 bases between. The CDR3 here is CASSQPNRPDRSSGNTIYF. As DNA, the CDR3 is TGTGCCAGCAGCCAGCCCAACCGGCCGGACAGAAGCTCTGGAAACACCATATATTTT.

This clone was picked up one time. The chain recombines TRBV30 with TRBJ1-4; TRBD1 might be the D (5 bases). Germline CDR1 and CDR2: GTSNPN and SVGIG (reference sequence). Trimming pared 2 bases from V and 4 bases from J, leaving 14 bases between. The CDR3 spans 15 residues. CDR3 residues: CAWSLTARNNEKLFF. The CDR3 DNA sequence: TGTGCCTGGAGTCTGACAGCCAGGAATAATGAAAAACTGTTTTTT.

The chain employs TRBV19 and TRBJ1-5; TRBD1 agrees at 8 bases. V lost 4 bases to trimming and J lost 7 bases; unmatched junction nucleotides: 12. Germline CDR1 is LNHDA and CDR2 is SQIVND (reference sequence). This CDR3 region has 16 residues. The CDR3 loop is CASSTHPGQGPQPQHF. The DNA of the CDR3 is TGTGCCAGTAGTACACACCCCGGACAGGGCCCCCAGCCCCAGCATTTT.

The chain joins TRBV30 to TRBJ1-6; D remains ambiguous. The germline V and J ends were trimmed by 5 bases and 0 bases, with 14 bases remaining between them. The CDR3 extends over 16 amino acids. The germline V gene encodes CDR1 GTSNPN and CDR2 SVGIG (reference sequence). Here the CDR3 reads CAWADKSSSYNSPLHF. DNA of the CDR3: TGTGCCTGGGCAGACAAGTCGAGCTCCTATAATTCACCCCTCCACTTT.

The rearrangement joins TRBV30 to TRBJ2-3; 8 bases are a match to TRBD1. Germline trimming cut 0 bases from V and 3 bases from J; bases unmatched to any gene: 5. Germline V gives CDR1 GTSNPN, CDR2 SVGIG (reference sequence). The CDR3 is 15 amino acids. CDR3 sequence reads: CAWSVADRGTDTQYF. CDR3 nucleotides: TGTGCCTGGAGTGTAGCTGACAGGGGTACAGATACGCAGTATTTT.

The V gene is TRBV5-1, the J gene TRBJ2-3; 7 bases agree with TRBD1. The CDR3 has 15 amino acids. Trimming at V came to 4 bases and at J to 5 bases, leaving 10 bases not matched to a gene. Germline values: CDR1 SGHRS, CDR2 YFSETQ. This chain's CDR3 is CASSLSDRERDTQYF. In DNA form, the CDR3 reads TGCGCCAGCAGCCTCTCTGACAGGGAGCGAGATACGCAGTATTTT.

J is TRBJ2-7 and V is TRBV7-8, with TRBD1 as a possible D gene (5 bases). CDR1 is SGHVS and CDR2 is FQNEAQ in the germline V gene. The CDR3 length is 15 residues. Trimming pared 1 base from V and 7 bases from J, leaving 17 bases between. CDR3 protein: CASSLGRAGLVEQYF. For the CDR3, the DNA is TGTGCCAGCAGCTTAGGAAGGGCAGGGCTGGTGGAGCAGTACTTC.

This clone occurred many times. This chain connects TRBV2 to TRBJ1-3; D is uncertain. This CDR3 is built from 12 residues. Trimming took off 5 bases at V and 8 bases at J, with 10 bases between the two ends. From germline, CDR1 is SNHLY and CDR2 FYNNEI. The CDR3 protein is CASSPVEYTIYF. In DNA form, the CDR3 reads TGTGCCAGCAGTCCGGTCGAGTACACCATATATTTT.

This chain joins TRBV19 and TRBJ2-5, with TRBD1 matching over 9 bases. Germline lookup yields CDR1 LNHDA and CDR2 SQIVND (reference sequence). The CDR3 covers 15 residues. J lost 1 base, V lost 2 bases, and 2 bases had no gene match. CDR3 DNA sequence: TGTGCCAGTAGTATATGGGGACAGGGCCAAGAGACCCAGTACTTC. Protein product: CASSIWGQGQETQYF.

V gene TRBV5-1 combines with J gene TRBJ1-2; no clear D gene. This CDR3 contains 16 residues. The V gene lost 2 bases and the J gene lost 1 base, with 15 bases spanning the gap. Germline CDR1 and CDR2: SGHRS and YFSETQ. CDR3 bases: TGCGCCAGCAGCTTTAGCGGAGCAGTGGATAACTATGGCTACACCTTC. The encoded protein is CASSFSGAVDNYGYTF.

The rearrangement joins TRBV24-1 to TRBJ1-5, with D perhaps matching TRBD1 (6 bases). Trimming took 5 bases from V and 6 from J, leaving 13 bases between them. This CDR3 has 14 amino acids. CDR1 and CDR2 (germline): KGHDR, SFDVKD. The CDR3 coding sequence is TGTGCCACCAGTGGAGGGGGAATAGTTCAGCCCCAGCATTTT. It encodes CATSGGGIVQPQHF.

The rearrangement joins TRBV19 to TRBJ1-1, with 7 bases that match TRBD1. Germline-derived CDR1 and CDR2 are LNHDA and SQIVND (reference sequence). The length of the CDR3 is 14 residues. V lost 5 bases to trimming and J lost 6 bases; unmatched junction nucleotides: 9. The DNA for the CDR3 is TGTGCCAGTAGTCCAATAGGGGGCAGGCCTGAAGCTTTCTTT. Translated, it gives CASSPIGGRPEAFF. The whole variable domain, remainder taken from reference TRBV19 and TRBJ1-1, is DGGITQSPKYLFRKEGQNVTLSCEQNLNHDAMYWYRQDPGQGLRLIYYSQIVNDFQKGDIAEGYSVSREKKESFPLTVTSAQKNPTAFYLCASSPIGGRPEAFFGQGTRLTVV.

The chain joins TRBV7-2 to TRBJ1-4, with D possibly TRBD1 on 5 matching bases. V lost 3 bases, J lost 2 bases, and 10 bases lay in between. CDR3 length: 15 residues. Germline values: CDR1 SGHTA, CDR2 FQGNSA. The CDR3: CASSFGGGTNEKLFF. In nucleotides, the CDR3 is TGTGCCAGCAGCTTCGGGGGTGGTACTAATGAAAAACTGTTTTTT.

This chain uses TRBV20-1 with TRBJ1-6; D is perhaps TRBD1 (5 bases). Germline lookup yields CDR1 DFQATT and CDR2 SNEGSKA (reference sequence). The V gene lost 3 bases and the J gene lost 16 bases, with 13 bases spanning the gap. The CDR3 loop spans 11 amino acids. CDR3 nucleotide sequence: TGCAGTGCTAGTTCAGGGAACGGACTCCACTTT. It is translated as CSASSGNGLHF.

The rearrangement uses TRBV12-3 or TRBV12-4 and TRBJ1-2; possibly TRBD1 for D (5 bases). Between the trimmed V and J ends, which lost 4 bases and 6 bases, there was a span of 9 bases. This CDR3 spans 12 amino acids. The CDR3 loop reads CASSSQGNGYTF. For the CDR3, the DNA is TGTGCCAGCAGTTCTCAGGGAAATGGCTACACCTTC.